The sample holds a few counts of the clone carrying this TCR beta chain. Its target is unknown. MiXCR, applied by TCRdb to the 5' RACE reads, yields one record per CDR3 protein. This table has some 220,000 distinct CDR3 sequences, more than 9% appearing once. This record belongs to a study of CD8 T cells in ankylosing spondylitis. General observations from the study: Clones linked to the disease showed a CD8+ phenotype. They occurred at relatively low frequencies in peripheral blood. Earlier literature documents some of the motif variants in reactive arthritis synovial fluid and blood.

The receptor comes from a male donor with ankylosing spondylitis or in good health (not recorded which). The sample taken for sequencing was blood, either unsorted or a sorted T cell fraction (not recorded which).

The CDR3 coding sequence is TGCAGTGCTAGTGACCTCGGACGGTACTCTGGAAACACCATATATTTT. Translation: CSASDLGRYSGNTIYF. The chain employs TRBV20-1 and TRBJ1-3; D not resolved. The ends were cut back, 3 bases at V and 0 bases at J, with 15 bases in the middle. Germline CDR1 DFQATT, CDR2 SNEGSKA (reference sequence). The CDR3 contains 16 residues.